The rows below give T cell receptor beta chains drawn from one sample of a study of T cell repertoires in cytomegalovirus infection. TCRdb re-analysed the reads in MiXCR, keeping a single row per CDR3 protein. The table lists about 490,000 distinct CDR3 sequences, 26% of them singletons. Sequencing input: PBMCs. These receptors were obtained from a human donor in good health (CMV status not recorded). Some clones in this sample may be carry-over from other donors' samples. The CDR3 runs from the conserved cysteine through the conserved F or W. Fields, in order: CDR3 DNA, CDR3 protein, D gene, V gene, J gene, clone size. D genes are given only for firm matches. Clone size is given for some rows only: seen once, a few or many times, or a class if the clone is expanded.

TGTGCCAGCTCAGGAGCCACAGATACGCAGTATTTT	CASSGATDTQYF	NA	TRBV18	TRBJ2-3	few
TGCAGTGCTAGGGGACAGCTCCTGAACACTGAAGCTTTCTTT	CSARGQLLNTEAFF	TRBD1	TRBV20-1	TRBJ1-1	few
TGTGCCAGCAGTTACACGGACAACCCTAACTATGGCTACACCTTC	CASSYTDNPNYGYTF	NA	TRBV6-5	TRBJ1-2	few
TGTGCCAGCACCAGGGGGCGAGGGACAGATACGCAGTATTTT	CASTRGRGTDTQYF	TRBD1	TRBV12-3/TRBV12-4	TRBJ2-3	NA
TGTGCCAGCAGTGCCGCCACTAGCGGGAGGGCAGATACGCAGTATTTT	CASSAATSGRADTQYF	TRBD2	TRBV6-1	TRBJ2-3	many
TGCGCCAGCAGCCGGACTAGCGGGGAAAATGAGCAGTTCTTC	CASSRTSGENEQFF	TRBD2	TRBV4-1	TRBJ2-1	NA
TGTGCCACCAGCAGAGCTGCAGATACGCAGTATTTT	CATSRAADTQYF	NA	TRBV15	TRBJ2-3	NA
TGCAGTGCTAGAGTTTCTAGCTCCTACAATGAGCAGTTCTTC	CSARVSSSYNEQFF	NA	TRBV20-1	TRBJ2-1	NA
TGTGCCAGCACCTTGGGGGACTCTGGAAACACCATATATTTT	CASTLGDSGNTIYF	NA	TRBV6-5	TRBJ1-3	NA
TGTGCCAGCAGAGCCCCGAGGGGGCCCTTCACTGAAGCTTTCTTT	CASRAPRGPFTEAFF	TRBD1	TRBV7-2	TRBJ1-1	many
TGTGCCAGTAGTATCCGGACTGGGGGTAGGGTAGCTTTCTTT	CASSIRTGGRVAFF	NA	TRBV19	TRBJ1-1	NA
TGTGCCAGCAGCGACCCTGGGCCCCAGCATTTT	CASSDPGPQHF	NA	TRBV7-8	TRBJ1-5	few